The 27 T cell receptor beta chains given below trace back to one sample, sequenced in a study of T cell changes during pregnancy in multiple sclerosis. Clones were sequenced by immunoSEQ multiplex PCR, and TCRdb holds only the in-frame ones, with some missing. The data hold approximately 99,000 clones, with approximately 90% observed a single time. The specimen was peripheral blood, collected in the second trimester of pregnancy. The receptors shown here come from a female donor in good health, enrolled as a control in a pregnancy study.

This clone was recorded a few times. CDR3 coding DNA: TGTGCCAGCTCACCACAAGGCCCAGGGTCGGGTGAAAAACTGTTTTTT. Amino acids: CASSPQGPGSGEKLFF. The V call is TRBV18, the J call TRBJ1-4; D is perhaps TRBD1 (5 bases). Trimming removed 1 base from V and 7 bases from J, with 16 bases in between. This CDR3 spans 16 amino acids. Germline V lookup: CDR1 KGHSH, CDR2 LQKENI. Supplemented by reference TRBV18 and TRBJ1-4, the full variable domain reads NAGVMQNPRHLVRRRGQEARLRCSPMKGHSHVYWYRQLPEEGLKFMVYLQKENIIDESGMPKERFSAEFPKEGPSILRIQQVVRGDSAAYFCASSPQGPGSGEKLFFGSGTQLSVL.

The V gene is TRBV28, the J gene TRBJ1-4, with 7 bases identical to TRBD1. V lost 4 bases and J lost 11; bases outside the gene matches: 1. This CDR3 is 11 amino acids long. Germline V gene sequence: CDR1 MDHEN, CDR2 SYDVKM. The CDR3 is CASSWGQKLFF. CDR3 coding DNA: TGTGCCAGCAGTTGGGGACAGAAACTGTTTTTT.

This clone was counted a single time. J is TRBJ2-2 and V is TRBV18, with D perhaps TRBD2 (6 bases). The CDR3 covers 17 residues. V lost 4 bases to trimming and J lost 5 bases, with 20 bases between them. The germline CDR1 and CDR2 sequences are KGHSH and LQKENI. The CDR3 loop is CASSLLEGSLSTGELFF. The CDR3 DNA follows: TGTGCCAGCTCACTGCTGGAGGGTTCGCTATCTACCGGGGAGCTGTTTTTT.

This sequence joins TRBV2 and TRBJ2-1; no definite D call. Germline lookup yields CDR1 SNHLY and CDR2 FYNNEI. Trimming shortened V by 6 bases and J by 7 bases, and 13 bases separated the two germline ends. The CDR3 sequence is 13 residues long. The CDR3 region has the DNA TGTGCCAGCAGCCCACAGAATTTGAATGAGCAGTTCTTC. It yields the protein CASSPQNLNEQFF. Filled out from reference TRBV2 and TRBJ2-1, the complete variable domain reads EPEVTQTPSHQVTQMGQEVILRCVPISNHLYFYWYRQILGQKVEFLVSFYNNEISEKSEIFDDQFSVERPDGSNFTLKIRSTKLEDSAMYFCASSPQNLNEQFFGPGTRLTVL.

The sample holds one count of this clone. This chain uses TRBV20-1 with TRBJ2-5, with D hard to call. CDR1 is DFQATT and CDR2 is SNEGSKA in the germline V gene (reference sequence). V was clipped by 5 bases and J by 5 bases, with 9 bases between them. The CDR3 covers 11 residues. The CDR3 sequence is CSALVQETQYF. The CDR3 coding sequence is TGCAGTGCTCTAGTCCAGGAGACCCAGTACTTC.

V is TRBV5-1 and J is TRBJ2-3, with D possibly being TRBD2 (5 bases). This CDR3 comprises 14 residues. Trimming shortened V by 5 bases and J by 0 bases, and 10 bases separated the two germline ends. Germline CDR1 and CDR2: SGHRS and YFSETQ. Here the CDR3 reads CASSRGLSTDTQYF. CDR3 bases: TGCGCCAGCAGTCGGGGTTTGAGCACAGATACGCAGTATTTT.

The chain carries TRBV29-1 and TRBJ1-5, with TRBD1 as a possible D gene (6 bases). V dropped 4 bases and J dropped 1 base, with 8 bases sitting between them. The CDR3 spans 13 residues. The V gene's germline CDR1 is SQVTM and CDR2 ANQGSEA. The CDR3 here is CSVVQGSNQPQHF. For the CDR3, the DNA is TGCAGCGTTGTACAGGGAAGCAATCAGCCCCAGCATTTT.

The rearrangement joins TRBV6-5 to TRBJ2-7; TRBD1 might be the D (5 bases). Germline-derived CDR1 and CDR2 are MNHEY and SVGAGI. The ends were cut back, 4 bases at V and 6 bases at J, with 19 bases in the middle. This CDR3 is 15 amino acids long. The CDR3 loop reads CASSWGRGRVIEQYF. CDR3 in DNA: TGTGCCAGCAGTTGGGGCCGTGGCAGGGTGATCGAGCAGTACTTC.

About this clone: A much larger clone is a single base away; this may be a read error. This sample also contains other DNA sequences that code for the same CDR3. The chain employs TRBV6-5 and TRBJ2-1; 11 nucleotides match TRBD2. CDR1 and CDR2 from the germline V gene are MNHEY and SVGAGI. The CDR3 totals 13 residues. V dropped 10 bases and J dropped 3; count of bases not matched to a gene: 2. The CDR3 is CATGTSGYNEQFF. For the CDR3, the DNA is TGTGCCACCGGGACTAGCGGCTACAATGAGCAGTTCTTC.

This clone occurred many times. The CDR3 loop reads CASSQIGQANTEAFF. In DNA, the CDR3 is TGCGCCAGCAGCCAGATAGGACAGGCGAACACTGAAGCTTTCTTT. This chain joins TRBV4-3 and TRBJ1-1; 7 bases map to TRBD1. The trim removed 3 bases at V and 1 base at J, leaving 5 bases unmatched. The CDR3 spans 15 residues. Germline-derived CDR1 and CDR2 are LGHNA and YSLEER.

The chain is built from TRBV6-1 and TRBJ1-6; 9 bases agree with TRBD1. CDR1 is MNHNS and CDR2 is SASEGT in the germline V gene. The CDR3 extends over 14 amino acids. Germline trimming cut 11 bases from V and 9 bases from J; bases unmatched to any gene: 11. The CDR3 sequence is CAYLPGQGGSPLHF. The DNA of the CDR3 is TGTGCCTACCTGCCGGGACAGGGAGGTTCACCCCTCCACTTT.

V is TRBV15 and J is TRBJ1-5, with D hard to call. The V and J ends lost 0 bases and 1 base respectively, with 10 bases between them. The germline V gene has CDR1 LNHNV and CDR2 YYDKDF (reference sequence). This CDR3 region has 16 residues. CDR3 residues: CATSREVRLSNQPQHF. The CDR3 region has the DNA TGTGCCACCAGCAGAGAGGTCAGGTTGAGCAATCAGCCCCAGCATTTT.

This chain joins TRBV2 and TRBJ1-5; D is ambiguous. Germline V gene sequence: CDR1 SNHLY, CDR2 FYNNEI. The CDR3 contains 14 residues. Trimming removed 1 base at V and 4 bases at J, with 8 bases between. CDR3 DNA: TGTGCCAGCAGTGAAGGCAGGTCTAATCAGCCCCAGCATTTT. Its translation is CASSEGRSNQPQHF.

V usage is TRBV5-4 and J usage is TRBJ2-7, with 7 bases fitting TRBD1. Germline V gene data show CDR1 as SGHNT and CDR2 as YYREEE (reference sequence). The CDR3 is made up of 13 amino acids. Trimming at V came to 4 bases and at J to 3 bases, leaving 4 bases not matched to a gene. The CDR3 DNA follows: TGTGCCAGCAGCCCGGACAGGAGCTACGAGCAGTACTTC. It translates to CASSPDRSYEQYF.

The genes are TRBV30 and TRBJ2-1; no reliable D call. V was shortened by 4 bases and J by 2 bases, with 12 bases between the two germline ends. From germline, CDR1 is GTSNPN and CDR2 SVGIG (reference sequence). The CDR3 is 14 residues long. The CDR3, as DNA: TGTGCCTGGACCCCTCGGGTTCCCTACAATGAGCAGTTCTTC. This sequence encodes CAWTPRVPYNEQFF.

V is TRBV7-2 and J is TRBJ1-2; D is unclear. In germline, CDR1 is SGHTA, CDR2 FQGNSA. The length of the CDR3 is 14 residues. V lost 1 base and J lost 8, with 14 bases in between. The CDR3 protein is CASSLEARGFGYTF. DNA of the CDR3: TGTGCCAGCAGCTTAGAGGCGAGAGGGTTCGGCTACACCTTC. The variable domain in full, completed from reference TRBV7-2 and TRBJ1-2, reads GAGVSQSPSNKVTEKGKDVELRCDPISGHTALYWYRQSLGQGLEFLIYFQGNSAPDKSGLPSDRFSAERTGGSVSTLTIQRTQQEDSAVYLCASSLEARGFGYTFGSGTRLTVV.

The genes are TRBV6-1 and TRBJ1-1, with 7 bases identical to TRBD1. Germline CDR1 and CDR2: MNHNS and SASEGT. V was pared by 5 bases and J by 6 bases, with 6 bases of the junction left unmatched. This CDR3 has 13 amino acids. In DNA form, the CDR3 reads TGTGCCAGCAGTCTTACAGGGGCGGCTGAAGCTTTCTTT. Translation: CASSLTGAAEAFF.

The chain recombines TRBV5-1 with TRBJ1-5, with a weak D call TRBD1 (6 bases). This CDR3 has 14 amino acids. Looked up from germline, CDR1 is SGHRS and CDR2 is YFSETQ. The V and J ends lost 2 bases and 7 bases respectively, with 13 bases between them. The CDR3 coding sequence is TGCGCCAGCAGCTTCGGGGGGCCGGAACAGCCCCAGCATTTT. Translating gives CASSFGGPEQPQHF. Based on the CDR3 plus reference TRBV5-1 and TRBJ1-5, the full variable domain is KAGVTQTPRYLIKTRGQQVTLSCSPISGHRSVSWYQQTPGQGLQFLFEYFSETQRNKGNFPGRFSGRQFSNSRSEMNVSTLELGDSALYLCASSFGGPEQPQHFGDGTRLSIL.

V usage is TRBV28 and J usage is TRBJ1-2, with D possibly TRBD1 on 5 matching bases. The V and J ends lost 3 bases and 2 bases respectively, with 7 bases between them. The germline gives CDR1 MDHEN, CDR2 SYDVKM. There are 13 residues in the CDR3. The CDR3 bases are TGTGCCAGCAGTTTGGGGCGGAACTATGGCTACACCTTC. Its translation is CASSLGRNYGYTF.

The CDR3: CASCTGYVDLEQYF. The CDR3 bases are TGTGCCAGCTGTACAGGGTACGTTGATTTAGAGCAGTACTTC. This chain joins TRBV25-1 and TRBJ2-7, with D perhaps TRBD1 (6 bases). With 8 bases removed from V and 7 bases from J, the gap between germline ends came to 21 bases. This CDR3 has 14 amino acids. Germline V gene data show CDR1 as MGHDK and CDR2 as SYGVNS.

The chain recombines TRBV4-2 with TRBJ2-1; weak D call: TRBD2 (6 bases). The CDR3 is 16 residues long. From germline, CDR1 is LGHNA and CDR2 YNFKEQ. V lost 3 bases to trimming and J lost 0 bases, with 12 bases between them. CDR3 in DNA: TGTGCCAGCAGCCACGAAGCGGGTAGCTCCTACAATGAGCAGTTCTTC. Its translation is CASSHEAGSSYNEQFF.

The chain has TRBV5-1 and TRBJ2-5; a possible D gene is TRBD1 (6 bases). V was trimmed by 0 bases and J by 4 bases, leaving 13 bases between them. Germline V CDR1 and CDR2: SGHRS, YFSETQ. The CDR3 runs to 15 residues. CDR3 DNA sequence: TGCGCCAGCAGCTTGGGAACAGGGAGCGGAGAGACCCAGTACTTC. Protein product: CASSLGTGSGETQYF. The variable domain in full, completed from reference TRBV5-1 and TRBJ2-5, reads KAGVTQTPRYLIKTRGQQVTLSCSPISGHRSVSWYQQTPGQGLQFLFEYFSETQRNKGNFPGRFSGRQFSNSRSEMNVSTLELGDSALYLCASSLGTGSGETQYFGPGTRLLVL.

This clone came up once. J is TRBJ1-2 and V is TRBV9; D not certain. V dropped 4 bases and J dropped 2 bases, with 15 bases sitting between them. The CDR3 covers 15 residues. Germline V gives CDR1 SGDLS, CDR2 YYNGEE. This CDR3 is CASSPRASGNYGYTF. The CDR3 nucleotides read TGTGCCAGCAGCCCGAGGGCGTCGGGGAACTATGGCTACACCTTC.

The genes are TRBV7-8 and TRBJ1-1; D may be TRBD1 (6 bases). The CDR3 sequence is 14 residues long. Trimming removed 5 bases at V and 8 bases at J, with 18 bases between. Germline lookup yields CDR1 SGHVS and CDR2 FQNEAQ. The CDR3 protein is CASSLNYRVSEAFF. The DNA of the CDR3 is TGTGCCAGCAGCCTCAATTACAGGGTTTCCGAAGCTTTCTTT.

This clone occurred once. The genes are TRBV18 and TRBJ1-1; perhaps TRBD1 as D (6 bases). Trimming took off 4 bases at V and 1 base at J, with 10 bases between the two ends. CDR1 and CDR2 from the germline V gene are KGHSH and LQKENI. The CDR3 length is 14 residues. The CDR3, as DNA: TGTGCCAGCTCACGCGACAGGAAGAACACTGAAGCTTTCTTT. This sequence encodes CASSRDRKNTEAFF.

CDR3 sequence (DNA): TGCGCCAGCAGCCAAGTAGTTAGGGGTCTGGGGCCTTCGGAGACCCAGTACTTC. Its translation is CASSQVVRGLGPSETQYF. The J gene is TRBJ2-5, the V gene TRBV4-1, with D maybe TRBD1 (5 bases). The V gene's germline CDR1 is MGHRA and CDR2 YSYEKL. This CDR3 has 18 residues. V gave up 1 base and J gave up 5 bases, with 23 bases separating them.

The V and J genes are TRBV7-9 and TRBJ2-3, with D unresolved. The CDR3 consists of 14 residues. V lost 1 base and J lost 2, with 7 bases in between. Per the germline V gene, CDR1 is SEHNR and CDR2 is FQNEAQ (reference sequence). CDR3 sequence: CASSLDSFTDTQYF. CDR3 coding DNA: TGTGCCAGCAGCTTAGACAGCTTCACAGATACGCAGTATTTT.